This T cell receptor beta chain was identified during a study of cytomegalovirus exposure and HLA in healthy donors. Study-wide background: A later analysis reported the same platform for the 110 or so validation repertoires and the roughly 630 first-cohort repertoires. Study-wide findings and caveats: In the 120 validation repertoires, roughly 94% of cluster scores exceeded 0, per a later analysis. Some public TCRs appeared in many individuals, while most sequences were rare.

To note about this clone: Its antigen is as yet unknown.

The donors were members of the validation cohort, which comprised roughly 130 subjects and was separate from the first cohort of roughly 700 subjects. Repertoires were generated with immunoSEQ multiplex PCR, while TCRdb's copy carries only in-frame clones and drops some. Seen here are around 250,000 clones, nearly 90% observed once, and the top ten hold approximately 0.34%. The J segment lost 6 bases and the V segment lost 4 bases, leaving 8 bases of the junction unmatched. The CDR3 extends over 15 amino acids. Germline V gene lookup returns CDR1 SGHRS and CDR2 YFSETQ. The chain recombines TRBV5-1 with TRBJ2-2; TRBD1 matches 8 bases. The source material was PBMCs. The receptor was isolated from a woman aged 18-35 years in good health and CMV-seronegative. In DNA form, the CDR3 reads TGCGCCAGCAGCCCGGACAGGGTTTTGGCCGGGGAGCTGTTTTTT. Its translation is CASSPDRVLAGELFF.